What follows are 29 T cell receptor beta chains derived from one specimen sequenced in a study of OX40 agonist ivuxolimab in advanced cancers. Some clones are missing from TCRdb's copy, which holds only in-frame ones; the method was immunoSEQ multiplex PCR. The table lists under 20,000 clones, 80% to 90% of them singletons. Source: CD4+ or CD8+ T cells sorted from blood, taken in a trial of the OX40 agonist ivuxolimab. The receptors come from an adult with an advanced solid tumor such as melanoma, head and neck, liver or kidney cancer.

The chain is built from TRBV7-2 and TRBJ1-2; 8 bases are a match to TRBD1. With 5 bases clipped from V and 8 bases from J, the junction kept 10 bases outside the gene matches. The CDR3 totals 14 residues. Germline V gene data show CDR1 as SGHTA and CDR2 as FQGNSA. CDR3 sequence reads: CASSRGQGRGGYTF. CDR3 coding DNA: TGTGCCAGCAGCCGAGGACAGGGAAGGGGAGGCTACACCTTC.

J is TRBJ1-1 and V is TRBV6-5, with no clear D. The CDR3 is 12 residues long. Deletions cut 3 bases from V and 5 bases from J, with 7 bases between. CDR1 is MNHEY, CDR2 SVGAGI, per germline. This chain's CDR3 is CASSYGDTEAFF. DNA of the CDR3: TGTGCCAGCAGTTATGGGGATACTGAAGCTTTCTTT.

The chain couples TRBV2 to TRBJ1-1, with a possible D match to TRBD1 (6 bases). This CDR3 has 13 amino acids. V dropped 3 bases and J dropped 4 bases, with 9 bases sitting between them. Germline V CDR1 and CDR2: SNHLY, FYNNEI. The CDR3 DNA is TGTGCCAGCAGTGATGGGGGGGCCACTGAAGCTTTCTTT. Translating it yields CASSDGGATEAFF.

Written as DNA, the CDR3 is TGTGCCAGCAGTGACTCAGGGGCAGGGTCCTACAATGAGCAGTTCTTC. It encodes CASSDSGAGSYNEQFF. This chain joins TRBV6-4 and TRBJ2-1, with D possibly TRBD1 on 5 matching bases. The CDR3 is 16 amino acids. Germline CDR1 MRHNA, CDR2 SNTAGT. V was trimmed by 0 bases and J by 1 base, leaving 10 bases between them.

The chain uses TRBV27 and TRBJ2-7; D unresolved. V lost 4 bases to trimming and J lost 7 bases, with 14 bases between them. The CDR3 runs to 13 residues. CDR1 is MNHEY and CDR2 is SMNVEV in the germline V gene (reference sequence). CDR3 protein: CASSYDRPGEQYF. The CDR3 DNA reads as TGTGCCAGCAGTTATGACCGACCTGGAGAGCAGTACTTC.

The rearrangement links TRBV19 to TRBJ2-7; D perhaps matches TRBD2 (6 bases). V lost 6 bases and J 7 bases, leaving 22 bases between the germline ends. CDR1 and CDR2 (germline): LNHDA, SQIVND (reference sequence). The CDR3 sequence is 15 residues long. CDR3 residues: CASSPSAQGVEEQYF. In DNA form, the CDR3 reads TGTGCCAGTAGCCCTAGCGCCCAGGGCGTAGAGGAGCAGTACTTC.

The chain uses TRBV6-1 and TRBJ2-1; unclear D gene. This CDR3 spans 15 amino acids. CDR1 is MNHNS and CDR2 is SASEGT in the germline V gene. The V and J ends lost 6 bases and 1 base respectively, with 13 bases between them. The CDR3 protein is CASRSPGRSYNEQFF. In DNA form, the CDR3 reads TGTGCCAGCAGGAGCCCTGGACGTTCCTACAATGAGCAGTTCTTC.

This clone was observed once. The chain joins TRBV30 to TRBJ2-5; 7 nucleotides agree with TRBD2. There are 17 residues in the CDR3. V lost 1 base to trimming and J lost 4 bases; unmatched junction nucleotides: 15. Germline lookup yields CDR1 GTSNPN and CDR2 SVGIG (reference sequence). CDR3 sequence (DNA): TGTGCCTGGAGTGGTACCCAGCGGGAAGGAGGGCCAGAGACCCAGTACTTC. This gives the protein CAWSGTQREGGPETQYF.

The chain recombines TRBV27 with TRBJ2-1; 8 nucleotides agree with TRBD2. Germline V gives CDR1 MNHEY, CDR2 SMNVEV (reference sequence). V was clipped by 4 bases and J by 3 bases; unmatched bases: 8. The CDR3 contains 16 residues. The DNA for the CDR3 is TGTGCCAGCAGTTCTCTGGGACTAGGGGGCTACAATGAGCAGTTCTTC. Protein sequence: CASSSLGLGGYNEQFF.

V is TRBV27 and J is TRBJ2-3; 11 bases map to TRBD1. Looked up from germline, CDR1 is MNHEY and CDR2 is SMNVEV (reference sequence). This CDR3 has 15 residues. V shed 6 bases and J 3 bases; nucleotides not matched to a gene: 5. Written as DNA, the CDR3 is TGTGCCAGCAGGAAGGACAGGGGGCTTACAGATACGCAGTATTTT. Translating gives CASRKDRGLTDTQYF.

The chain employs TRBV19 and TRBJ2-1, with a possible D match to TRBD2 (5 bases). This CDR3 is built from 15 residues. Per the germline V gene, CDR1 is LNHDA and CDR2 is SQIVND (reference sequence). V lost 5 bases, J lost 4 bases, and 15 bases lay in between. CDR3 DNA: TGTGCCAGTAGTCCATATTCCGAGGGATACAATGAGCAGTTCTTC. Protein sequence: CASSPYSEGYNEQFF.

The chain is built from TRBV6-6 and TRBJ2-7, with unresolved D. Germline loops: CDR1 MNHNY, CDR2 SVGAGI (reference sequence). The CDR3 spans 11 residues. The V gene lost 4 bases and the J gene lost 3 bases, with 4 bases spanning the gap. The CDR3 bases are TGTGCCAGCAGTTCCGACTACGAGCAGTACTTC. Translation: CASSSDYEQYF.

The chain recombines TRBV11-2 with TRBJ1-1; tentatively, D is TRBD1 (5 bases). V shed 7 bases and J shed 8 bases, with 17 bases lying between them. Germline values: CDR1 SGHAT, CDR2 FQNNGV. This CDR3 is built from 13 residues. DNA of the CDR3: TGTGCCAGCAAAGCCGAGGGGATGATCGAAGCTTTCTTT. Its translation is CASKAEGMIEAFF.

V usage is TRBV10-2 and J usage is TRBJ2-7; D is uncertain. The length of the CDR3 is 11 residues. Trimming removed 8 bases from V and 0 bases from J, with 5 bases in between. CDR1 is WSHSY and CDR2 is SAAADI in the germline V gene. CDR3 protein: CASGPSYEQYF. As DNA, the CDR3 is TGCGCCAGCGGACCCTCCTACGAGCAGTACTTC.

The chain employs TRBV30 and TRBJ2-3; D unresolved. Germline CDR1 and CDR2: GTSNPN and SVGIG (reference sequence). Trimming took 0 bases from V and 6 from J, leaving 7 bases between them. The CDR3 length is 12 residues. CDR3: CAWSVPGDTQYF. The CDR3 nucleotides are TGTGCCTGGAGTGTACCCGGGGATACGCAGTATTTT.

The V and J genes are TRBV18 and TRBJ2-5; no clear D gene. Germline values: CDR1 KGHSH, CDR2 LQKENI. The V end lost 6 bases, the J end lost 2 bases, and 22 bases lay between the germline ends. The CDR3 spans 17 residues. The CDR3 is CASSHYHRAEEQETQYF. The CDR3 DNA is TGTGCCAGCTCCCATTACCACCGGGCAGAGGAGCAAGAGACCCAGTACTTC.

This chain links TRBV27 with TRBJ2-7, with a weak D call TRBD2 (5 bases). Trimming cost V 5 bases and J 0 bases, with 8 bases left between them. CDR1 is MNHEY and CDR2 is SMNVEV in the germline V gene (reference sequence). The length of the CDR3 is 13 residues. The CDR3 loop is CASSRRYSYEQYF. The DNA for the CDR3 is TGTGCCAGCAGTCGGAGGTACTCCTACGAGCAGTACTTC.

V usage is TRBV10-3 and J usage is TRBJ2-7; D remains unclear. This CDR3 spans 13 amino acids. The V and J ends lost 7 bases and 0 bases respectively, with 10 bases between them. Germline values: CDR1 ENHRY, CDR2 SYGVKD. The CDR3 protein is CAITQESSYEQYF. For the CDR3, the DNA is TGTGCCATCACCCAGGAAAGCTCCTACGAGCAGTACTTC.

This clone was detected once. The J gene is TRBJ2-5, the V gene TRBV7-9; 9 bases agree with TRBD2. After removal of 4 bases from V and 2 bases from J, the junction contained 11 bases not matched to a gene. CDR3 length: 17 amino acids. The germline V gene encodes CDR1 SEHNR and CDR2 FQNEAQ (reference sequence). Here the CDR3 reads CASSSAATSGAQETQYF. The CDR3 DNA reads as TGTGCCAGCAGCTCGGCGGCGACTAGCGGAGCTCAAGAGACCCAGTACTTC.

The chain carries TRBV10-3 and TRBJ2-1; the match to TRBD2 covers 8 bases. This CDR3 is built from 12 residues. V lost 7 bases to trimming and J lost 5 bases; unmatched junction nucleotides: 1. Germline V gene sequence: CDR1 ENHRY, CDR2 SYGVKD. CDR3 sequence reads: CAINGGDNEQFF. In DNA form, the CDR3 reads TGTGCCATCAACGGGGGGGACAATGAGCAGTTCTTC.

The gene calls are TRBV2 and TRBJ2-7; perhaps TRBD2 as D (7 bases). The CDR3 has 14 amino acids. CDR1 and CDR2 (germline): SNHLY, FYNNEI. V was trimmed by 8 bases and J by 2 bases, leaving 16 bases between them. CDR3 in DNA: TGTGCCAGCGGGGGGGGACACACGACCTACGAGCAGTACTTC. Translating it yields CASGGGHTTYEQYF.

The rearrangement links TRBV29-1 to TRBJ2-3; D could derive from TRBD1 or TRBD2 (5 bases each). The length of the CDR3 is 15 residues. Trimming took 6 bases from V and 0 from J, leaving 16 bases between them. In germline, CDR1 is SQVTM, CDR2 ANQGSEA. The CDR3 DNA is TGCAGCGTGCTTGGGACCGCTTTAAGCACAGATACGCAGTATTTT. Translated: CSVLGTALSTDTQYF.

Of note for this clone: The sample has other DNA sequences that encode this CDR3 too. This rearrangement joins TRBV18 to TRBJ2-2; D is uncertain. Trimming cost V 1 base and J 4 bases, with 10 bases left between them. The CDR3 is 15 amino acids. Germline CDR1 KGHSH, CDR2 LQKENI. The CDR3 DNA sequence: TGTGCCAGCTCACCACTCGACGATTCCACCGGGGAGCTGTTTTTT. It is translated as CASSPLDDSTGELFF. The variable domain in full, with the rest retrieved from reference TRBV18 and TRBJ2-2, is NAGVMQNPRHLVRRRGQEARLRCSPMKGHSHVYWYRQLPEEGLKFMVYLQKENIIDESGMPKERFSAEFPKEGPSILRIQQVVRGDSAAYFCASSPLDDSTGELFFGEGSRLTVL.

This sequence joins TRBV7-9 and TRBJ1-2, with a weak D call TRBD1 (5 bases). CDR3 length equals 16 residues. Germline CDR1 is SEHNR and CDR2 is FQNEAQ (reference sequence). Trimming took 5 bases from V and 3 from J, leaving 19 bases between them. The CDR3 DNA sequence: TGTGCCAGCAGCCAAAGTGCAGGGTTTGGGTACTATGGCTACACCTTC. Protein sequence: CASSQSAGFGYYGYTF.

The CDR3 DNA sequence: TGTGCCAGCAGTTACGGGGGGACAGGCTATGGCTACACCTTC. Amino acids: CASSYGGTGYGYTF. V is TRBV6-5 and J is TRBJ1-2, with 8 bases lining up with TRBD1. This CDR3 is built from 14 residues. Germline V gives CDR1 MNHEY, CDR2 SVGAGI. Trimming took 2 bases from V and 4 from J; bases not matched to a gene: 3.

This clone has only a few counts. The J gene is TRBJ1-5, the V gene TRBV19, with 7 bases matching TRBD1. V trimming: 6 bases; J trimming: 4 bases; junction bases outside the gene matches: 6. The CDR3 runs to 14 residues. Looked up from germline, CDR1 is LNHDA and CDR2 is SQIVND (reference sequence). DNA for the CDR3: TGTGCCAGTAGCGCGGGACAGATTAATCAGCCCCAGCATTTT. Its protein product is CASSAGQINQPQHF.

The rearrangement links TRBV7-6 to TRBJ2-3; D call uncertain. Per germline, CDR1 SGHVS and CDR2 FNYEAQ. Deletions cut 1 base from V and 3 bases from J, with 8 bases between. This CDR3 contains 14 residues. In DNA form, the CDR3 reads TGTGCCAGCAGCTTAGAGCCAGGTACAGATACGCAGTATTTT. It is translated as CASSLEPGTDTQYF.

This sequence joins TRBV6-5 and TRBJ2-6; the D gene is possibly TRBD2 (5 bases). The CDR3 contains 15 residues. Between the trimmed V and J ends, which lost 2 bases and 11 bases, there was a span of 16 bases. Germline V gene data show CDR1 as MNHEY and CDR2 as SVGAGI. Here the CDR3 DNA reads TGTGCCAGCAGTTACCTAGCCTCTATAGGCGACGTCCTGACTTTC. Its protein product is CASSYLASIGDVLTF.

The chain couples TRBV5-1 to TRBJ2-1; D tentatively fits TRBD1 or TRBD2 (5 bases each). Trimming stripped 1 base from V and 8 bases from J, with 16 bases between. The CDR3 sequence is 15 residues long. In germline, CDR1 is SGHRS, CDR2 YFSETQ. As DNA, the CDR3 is TGCGCCAGCAGCTTGTCGAGGGGTGAGAGCTATGAGCAGTTCTTC. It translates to CASSLSRGESYEQFF.